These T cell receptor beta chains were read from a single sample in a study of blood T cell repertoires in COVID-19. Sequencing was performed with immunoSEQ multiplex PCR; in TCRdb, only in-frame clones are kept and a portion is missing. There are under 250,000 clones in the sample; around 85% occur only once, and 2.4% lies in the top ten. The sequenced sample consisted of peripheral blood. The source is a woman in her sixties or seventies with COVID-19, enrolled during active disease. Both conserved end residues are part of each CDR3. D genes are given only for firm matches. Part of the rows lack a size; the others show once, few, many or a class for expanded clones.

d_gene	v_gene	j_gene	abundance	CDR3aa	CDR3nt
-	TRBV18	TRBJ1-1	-	CASSQGLVNTEAFF	TGTGCCAGCTCCCAAGGACTGGTGAACACTGAAGCTTTCTTT
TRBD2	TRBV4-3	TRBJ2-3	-	CASSQVFFGAGRNTQYF	TGCGCCAGCAGCCAAGTGTTCTTCGGAGCGGGGAGAAATACGCAGTATTTT
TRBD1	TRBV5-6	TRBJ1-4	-	CASSWGQSRLEKLFF	TGTGCCAGCAGCTGGGGACAGTCTAGGCTAGAAAAACTGTTTTTT
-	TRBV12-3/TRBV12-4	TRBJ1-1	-	CASRGTLNTEAFF	TGTGCCAGCAGAGGGACACTGAACACTGAAGCTTTCTTT
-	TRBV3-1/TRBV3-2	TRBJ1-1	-	CASSPESLSGNTEAFF	TGTGCCAGCAGCCCTGAGTCCTTGTCCGGGAACACTGAAGCTTTCTTT
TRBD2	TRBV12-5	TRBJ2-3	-	CASGQTSKTDTQYF	TGTGCTAGTGGTCAGACTAGCAAGACAGATACGCAGTATTTT
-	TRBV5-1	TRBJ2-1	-	CASSLPRDYYNEQFF	TGCGCCAGCAGCCTCCCCCGAGACTATTACAATGAGCAGTTCTTC
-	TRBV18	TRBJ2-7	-	CASSQMEYLRGYEQYF	TGTGCCAGCTCACAAATGGAGTACCTTAGGGGATACGAGCAGTACTTC
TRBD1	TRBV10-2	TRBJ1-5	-	CASRTTGEAQPQHF	TGCGCCAGCAGGACCACAGGGGAGGCTCAGCCCCAGCATTTT
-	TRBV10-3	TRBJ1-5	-	CAISAQADQPQHF	TGTGCCATCAGTGCACAGGCCGATCAGCCCCAGCATTTT
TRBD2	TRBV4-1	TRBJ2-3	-	CASSRERGSTDTQYF	TGCGCCAGCAGCCGGGAGCGGGGGAGCACAGATACGCAGTATTTT
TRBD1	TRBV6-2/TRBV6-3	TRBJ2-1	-	CASSSVDRALLYNEQFF	TGTGCCAGCAGCTCTGTCGACAGGGCGCTCTTATACAATGAGCAGTTCTTC
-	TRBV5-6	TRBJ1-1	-	CASSPVEGAFF	TGTGCCAGCAGCCCCGTGGAGGGAGCTTTCTTT
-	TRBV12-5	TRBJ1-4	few	CASGANVEKLFF	TGTGCTAGTGGGGCCAACGTGGAAAAACTGTTTTTT
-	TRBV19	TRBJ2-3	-	CASSGGARTDTQYF	TGTGCCAGTAGTGGGGGGGCGCGAACAGATACGCAGTATTTT
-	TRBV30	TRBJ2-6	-	CAWGRDLPSGANVLTF	TGTGCCTGGGGCCGGGACTTACCCTCTGGGGCCAACGTCCTGACTTTC
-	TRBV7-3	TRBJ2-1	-	CASSLTLQDNEQFF	TGTGCCAGCAGCTTAACGTTACAAGACAATGAGCAGTTCTTC
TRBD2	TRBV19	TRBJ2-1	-	CASSMRAAGTSGLNEQFF	TGTGCCAGTAGTATGAGAGCAGCCGGGACTAGCGGCCTAAATGAGCAGTTCTTC
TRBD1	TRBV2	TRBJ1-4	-	CASSAPGQTNEKLFF	TGTGCCAGCAGTGCCCCGGGACAGACTAATGAAAAACTGTTTTTT
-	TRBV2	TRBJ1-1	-	CASSTQGSTEAFF	TGTGCCAGCAGTACTCAGGGGTCAACTGAAGCTTTCTTT
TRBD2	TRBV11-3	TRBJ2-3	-	CASSFGGRAGDTQYF	TGTGCCAGCAGCTTCGGCGGGAGGGCCGGTGATACGCAGTATTTT
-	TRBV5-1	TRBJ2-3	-	CASSHTRSTDTQYF	TGCGCCAGCAGCCATACTAGGAGCACAGATACGCAGTATTTT
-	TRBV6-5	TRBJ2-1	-	CASNLAVRSYNEQFF	TGTGCCAGCAACTTAGCGGTTCGTTCCTACAATGAGCAGTTCTTC
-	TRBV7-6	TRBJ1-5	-	CASSPPPVRGLSQPQHF	TGTGCCAGCAGCCCACCCCCCGTCAGGGGATTGAGTCAGCCCCAGCATTTT
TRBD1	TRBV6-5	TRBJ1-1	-	CASNDAGGLPEAFF	TGTGCCAGCAACGACGCAGGGGGTCTACCTGAAGCTTTCTTT
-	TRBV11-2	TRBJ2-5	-	CASSLAEETQYF	TGTGCCAGCAGCTTGGCCGAAGAGACCCAGTACTTC
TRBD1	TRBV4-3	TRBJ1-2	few	CASSQALQGDYGYTF	TGCGCCAGCAGCCAGGCTTTACAGGGGGACTATGGCTACACCTTC
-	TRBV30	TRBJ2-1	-	CAWSVARTLTFF	TGTGCCTGGAGTGTAGCTAGGACACTAACGTTCTTC
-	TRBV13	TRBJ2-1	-	CASSLGGRGDEQFF	TGTGCCAGCAGCTTAGGCGGGAGAGGCGATGAGCAGTTCTTC
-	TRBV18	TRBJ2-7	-	CASSPRFSSSYEQYF	TGTGCCAGCTCACCCCGGTTTAGTAGCTCCTACGAGCAGTACTTC
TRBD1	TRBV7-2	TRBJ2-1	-	CASSYSGQSYNEQFF	TGTGCCAGCAGCTACTCGGGACAGAGTTACAATGAGCAGTTCTTC
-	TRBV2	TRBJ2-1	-	CASSGGAPKEQFF	TGTGCCAGCAGTGGTGGAGCTCCCAAGGAGCAGTTCTTC
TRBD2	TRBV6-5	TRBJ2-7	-	CASSLTSASSYEQYF	TGTGCCAGCAGCCTTACTAGCGCGAGCTCCTACGAGCAGTACTTC
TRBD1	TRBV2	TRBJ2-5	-	CASSAGQLQETQYF	TGTGCCAGCAGTGCGGGACAGCTCCAAGAGACCCAGTACTTC
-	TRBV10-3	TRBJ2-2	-	CAAGRGLLNTGELFF	TGTGCCGCGGGGCGGGGACTCCTTAACACCGGGGAGCTGTTTTTT
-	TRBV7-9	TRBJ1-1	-	CASSQQATNTEAFF	TGTGCCAGTTCTCAACAGGCCACGAACACTGAAGCTTTCTTT
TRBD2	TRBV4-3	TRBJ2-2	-	CATSQGRGGTNGELFF	TGCGCCACCAGCCAAGGACGGGGGGGGACGAACGGGGAGCTGTTTTTT
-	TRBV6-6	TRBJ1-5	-	CASSYPPRAGQPQHF	TGTGCCAGCAGTTACCCTCCGAGGGCTGGACAGCCCCAGCATTTT
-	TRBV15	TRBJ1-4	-	CATSSRRQPNEKLFF	TGTGCCACCAGCAGCCGGCGGCAGCCCAATGAAAAACTGTTTTTT
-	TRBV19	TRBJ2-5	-	CASSSLRETQYF	TGTGCCAGTAGTAGTTTGCGAGAGACCCAGTACTTC
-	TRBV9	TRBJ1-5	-	CASSDGGYSNQPQHF	TGTGCCAGCAGCGATGGCGGCTATAGCAATCAGCCCCAGCATTTT
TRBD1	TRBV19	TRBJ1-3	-	CASSDGQAGNTIYF	TGTGCCAGTAGTGACGGACAGGCTGGAAACACCATATATTTT
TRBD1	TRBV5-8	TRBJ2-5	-	CASSLRGQGAQETQYF	TGTGCCAGCAGCTTGAGGGGCCAGGGGGCCCAAGAGACCCAGTACTTC
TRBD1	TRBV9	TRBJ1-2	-	CASSARTGENGYTF	TGTGCCAGCAGCGCCCGGACAGGGGAAAATGGCTACACCTTC
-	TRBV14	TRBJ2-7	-	CASSQALPLEQYF	TGTGCCAGCAGCCAAGCCCTTCCCCTCGAGCAGTACTTC
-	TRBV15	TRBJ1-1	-	CATSWGLPGPGAFF	TGTGCCACCAGCTGGGGCCTCCCGGGCCCTGGGGCTTTCTTT
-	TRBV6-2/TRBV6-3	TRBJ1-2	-	CASSFRLRTDAGYTF	TGTGCCAGCAGCTTTAGACTAAGGACAGACGCAGGCTACACCTTC
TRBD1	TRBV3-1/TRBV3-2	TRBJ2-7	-	CASSQRDREQYF	TGTGCCAGCAGCCAGAGGGACAGGGAGCAGTACTTC
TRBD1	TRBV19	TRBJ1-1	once	CASSILGTGNTEAFF	TGTGCCAGTAGTATCTTGGGGACAGGGAACACTGAAGCTTTCTTT
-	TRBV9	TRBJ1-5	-	CASSGTGGNQPQHF	TGTGCCAGCAGCGGAACCGGGGGCAATCAGCCCCAGCATTTT
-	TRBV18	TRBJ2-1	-	CASSPGGAYNEQFF	TGTGCCAGCTCACCAGGAGGAGCATACAATGAGCAGTTCTTC
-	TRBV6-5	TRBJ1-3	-	CASSYGASGNTIYF	TGTGCCAGCAGTTATGGGGCGTCAGGAAACACCATATATTTT
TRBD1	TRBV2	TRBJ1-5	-	CASSAGQERNQPQHF	TGTGCCAGCAGCGCCGGACAGGAGCGCAATCAGCCCCAGCATTTT
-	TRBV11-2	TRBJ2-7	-	CASSPARDGHYEQYF	TGTGCCAGCAGCCCGGCGCGGGACGGGCACTACGAGCAGTACTTC
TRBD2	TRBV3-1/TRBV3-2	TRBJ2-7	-	CASSQDGLAGVHEQYF	TGTGCCAGCAGCCAAGATGGACTAGCGGGGGTCCACGAGCAGTACTTC